This record covers a single T cell receptor beta chain. Its antigen is unidentified. The sample comes from a study of cytomegalovirus exposure and HLA in healthy donors. The study, taken as a whole, reports: Association of 16,951 TCR beta sequences with HLA alleles was found at 0.05 false discovery rate in a later analysis.

Trimming took 1 base from V and 7 from J, leaving 14 bases between them. Germline V gives CDR1 SGHTA, CDR2 FQGNSA. The CDR3 extends over 15 amino acids. A multiplex PCR was run with 60 Vbeta primers and 13 Jbeta primers. Sequenced by immunoSEQ multiplex PCR; TCRdb stores in-frame clones only, minus some. The profile covers roughly 170,000 clones, with roughly 80% appearing a single time and around 4.3% taken by the ten largest. The J gene is TRBJ2-1, the V gene TRBV7-2; weak D call: TRBD2 (5 bases). This clonotype originated in a woman in her 50s in good health and CMV-seropositive. Sequenced sample: PBMCs. This CDR3 is CASSLEQPPGNEQFF. CDR3 coding DNA: TGTGCCAGCAGCTTAGAACAGCCCCCGGGGAATGAGCAGTTCTTC.